What follows are 26 T cell receptor beta chains derived from one specimen sequenced in a study of a mutant IDH1 vaccine in newly diagnosed glioma. For these receptors, no antigen is known. Described time point: week 23, last vaccination. Every vaccination contained 300 ug of the mutant IDH1 20-mer peptide and was paired with topical imiquimod. Sequenced by immunoSEQ multiplex PCR; TCRdb stores in-frame clones only, minus some. The sample lists roughly 52,000 clones, 80% seen once, with 6.2% in the top ten. Sequences were derived from PBMCs, sampled from a glioma patient whose treatment included an IDH1 peptide vaccine. The receptor source for this set is a man in his forties with glioma.

The chain has TRBV7-8 and TRBJ2-5, with TRBD2 matching over 9 bases. Germline lookup yields CDR1 SGHVS and CDR2 FQNEAQ. Losses at the gene ends were 0 bases for V and 5 bases for J; bases not matched to a gene: 7. CDR3 length equals 16 residues. Here the CDR3 reads CASSLAPRGGEETQYF. The CDR3 DNA sequence: TGTGCCAGCAGCTTAGCGCCGCGGGGGGGCGAGGAGACCCAGTACTTC.

A few counts support this clone. The V call is TRBV7-8, the J call TRBJ2-1, with a weak D call TRBD1 (5 bases). Germline V gene lookup returns CDR1 SGHVS and CDR2 FQNEAQ. Trimming removed 2 bases from V and 3 bases from J, with 11 bases in between. The CDR3 sequence is 15 residues long. The chain's CDR3 is CASSLYPQDYNEQFF. CDR3 bases: TGTGCCAGCAGCTTATACCCACAGGACTACAATGAGCAGTTCTTC.

This clone occurred once. The chain recombines TRBV5-1 with TRBJ2-7, with D possibly called TRBD1 or TRBD2 (6 bases each). CDR3 length: 14 residues. Trimming took off 4 bases at V and 1 base at J, with 12 bases between the two ends. Germline V gives CDR1 SGHRS, CDR2 YFSETQ. CDR3 coding DNA: TGCGCCAGCAGCGCCACAGGGAGGTCCTACGAGCAGTACTTC. It translates to CASSATGRSYEQYF.

This rearrangement joins TRBV6-5 to TRBJ1-2; TRBD1 is a possible D gene (6 bases). The CDR3 sequence is 13 residues long. CDR1 and CDR2 (germline): MNHEY, SVGAGI. V lost 3 bases and J 7 bases, leaving 12 bases between the germline ends. Written as DNA, the CDR3 is TGTGCCAGCAGTTATAGAACAGGGCTTGGCTACACCTTC. Protein sequence: CASSYRTGLGYTF.

The rearrangement uses TRBV11-2 and TRBJ2-2; D might be TRBD1 or TRBD2, each matching 7 bases. Germline V gene lookup returns CDR1 SGHAT and CDR2 FQNNGV. Trimming removed 6 bases from V and 4 bases from J, with 12 bases in between. CDR3 length: 14 residues. The CDR3 protein is CASRQGEGTGELFF. The DNA for the CDR3 is TGTGCCAGCAGGCAGGGGGAGGGCACCGGGGAGCTGTTTTTT.

The chain recombines TRBV6-6 with TRBJ1-5; a possible D gene is TRBD1 (6 bases). Trimming removed 7 bases at V and 4 bases at J, with 14 bases between. The germline V gene encodes CDR1 MNHNY and CDR2 SVGAGI (reference sequence). There are 14 residues in the CDR3. In DNA form, the CDR3 reads TGTGCCAGCACTTGGGGGCTAGGAAATCAGCCCCAGCATTTT. Protein sequence: CASTWGLGNQPQHF.

The V gene is TRBV7-9, the J gene TRBJ1-2, with 10 bases identical to TRBD1. The CDR3 contains 15 residues. Trimming cost V 5 bases and J 4 bases; bases outside gene matches: 7. Germline V gene lookup returns CDR1 SEHNR and CDR2 FQNEAQ (reference sequence). CDR3 amino acids: CASSLTGTGVYGYTF. The CDR3 nucleotides are TGTGCCAGCAGCCTGACCGGGACAGGGGTCTATGGCTACACCTTC.

V is TRBV6-1 and J is TRBJ1-6; D is ambiguous. Germline CDR1 MNHNS, CDR2 SASEGT. The germline V and J ends were trimmed by 2 bases and 6 bases, with 8 bases remaining between them. This CDR3 spans 14 amino acids. The CDR3 sequence is CASSETGSNSPLHF. The CDR3 region has the DNA TGTGCCAGCAGTGAAACCGGTTCTAATTCACCCCTCCACTTT.

The chain uses TRBV7-8 and TRBJ1-2; D is unclear. This CDR3 comprises 14 residues. The germline V and J ends were trimmed by 6 bases and 2 bases, with 13 bases remaining between them. Germline V CDR1 and CDR2: SGHVS, FQNEAQ. This CDR3 reads CASSLGYSNYGYTF. The CDR3 DNA follows: TGTGCCAGCAGTCTAGGGTACAGCAACTATGGCTACACCTTC. Full variable domain (remainder filled in from reference TRBV7-8 and TRBJ1-2): GAGVSQSPRYKVAKRGQDVALRCDPISGHVSLFWYQQALGQGPEFLTYFQNEAQLDKSGLPSDRFFAERPEGSVSTLKIQRTQQEDSAVYLCASSLGYSNYGYTFGSGTRLTVV.

A few counts support this clone. The rearrangement uses TRBV5-6 and TRBJ2-6; D gene unclear. Trimming took 4 bases from V and 2 from J, leaving 4 bases between them. The CDR3 length is 13 residues. Germline loops: CDR1 SGHDT, CDR2 YYEEEE. The CDR3 nucleotides are TGTGCCAGCAGCCGACCTGGGGCCAACGTCCTGACTTTC. Translated: CASSRPGANVLTF. Together with reference TRBV5-6 and TRBJ2-6, the CDR3 gives the full variable domain: DAGVTQSPTHLIKTRGQQVTLRCSPKSGHDTVSWYQQALGQGPQFIFQYYEEEERQRGNFPDRFSGHQFPNYSSELNVNALLLGDSALYLCASSRPGANVLTFGAGSRLTVL.

The rearrangement joins TRBV6-5 to TRBJ1-1; 7 bases agree with TRBD1. This CDR3 comprises 14 residues. J lost 2 bases, V lost 6 bases, and 6 bases had no gene match. CDR1 is MNHEY and CDR2 is SVGAGI in the germline V gene. The CDR3 region is CASRYGQVNTEAFF. Here the CDR3 DNA reads TGTGCCAGCAGATATGGACAGGTAAACACTGAAGCTTTCTTT.

V and J are TRBV10-2 and TRBJ1-6; 7 nucleotides line up with TRBD1. Per the germline V gene, CDR1 is WSHSY and CDR2 is SAAADI. The CDR3 is made up of 12 amino acids. V lost 6 bases and J lost 10; bases outside the gene matches: 3. DNA of the CDR3: TGCGCCAGCAGAACAGGGGACTCACCCCTCCACTTT. Its protein product is CASRTGDSPLHF.

A note on this clone: Germline and junction disagree at one end, which may indicate a read error. In DNA, the CDR3 is TGCGCCAGCACTGAGGGGGCGTTACTCACTGAAGCTTTCTTT. It specifies CASTEGALLTEAFF. The chain has TRBV10-2 and TRBJ1-1; 7 nucleotides match TRBD1. The CDR3 contains 14 residues. Per the germline V gene, CDR1 is WSHSY and CDR2 is SAAADI.

J is TRBJ1-4 and V is TRBV15; D possibly corresponds to TRBD1 (5 bases). The CDR3 extends over 13 amino acids. In germline, CDR1 is LNHNV, CDR2 YYDKDF (reference sequence). The V end lost 6 bases, the J end lost 3 bases, and 8 bases lay between the germline ends. The DNA for the CDR3 is TGTGCCACCAGATTGACAGCTAATGAAAAACTGTTTTTT. Protein: CATRLTANEKLFF.

This clone is labeled medium-sized. The rearrangement uses TRBV5-4 and TRBJ1-2; D is unresolved. V shed 4 bases and J shed 4 bases, with 17 bases lying between them. The CDR3 length is 15 residues. Germline V lookup: CDR1 SGHNT, CDR2 YYREEE (reference sequence). The CDR3 is CASSVRGRGSYGYTF. The CDR3 nucleotides read TGTGCCAGCAGCGTACGAGGGCGGGGTAGCTATGGCTACACCTTC.

This chain connects TRBV5-1 to TRBJ2-7; TRBD1 might be the D (6 bases). Germline assignment: CDR1 SGHRS and CDR2 YFSETQ. This CDR3 is 13 amino acids long. V gave up 0 bases and J gave up 6 bases, with 10 bases separating them. The CDR3 is CASSLDRDTEQYF. The CDR3 nucleotides read TGCGCCAGCAGCTTGGACCGGGACACCGAGCAGTACTTC.

The V call is TRBV19, the J call TRBJ1-1; D unresolved. The CDR3 loop spans 12 amino acids. The V gene's germline CDR1 is LNHDA and CDR2 SQIVND (reference sequence). Deletions cut 1 base from V and 2 bases from J, with 2 bases between. The CDR3, as DNA: TGTGCCAGTAGTATAGTTAACACTGAAGCTTTCTTT. Its protein product is CASSIVNTEAFF.

This chain links TRBV5-1 with TRBJ2-2; no reliable D call. The CDR3 sequence is 14 residues long. V was shortened by 1 base and J by 10 bases, with 14 bases between the two germline ends. Germline V gives CDR1 SGHRS, CDR2 YFSETQ. The CDR3 bases are TGCGCCAGCAGCTTGCAAAGCAGACCCGAGGAGCTGTTTTTT. Protein sequence: CASSLQSRPEELFF.

This rearrangement joins TRBV5-1 to TRBJ2-7; D gene uncertain. Germline V CDR1 and CDR2: SGHRS, YFSETQ. Trimming left V 0 bases short and J 2 bases short, with 9 bases between. There are 14 residues in the CDR3. DNA of the CDR3: TGCGCCAGCAGCTTGGGCGTCCCAGCCTACGAGCAGTACTTC. Residues: CASSLGVPAYEQYF. Based on the CDR3 plus reference TRBV5-1 and TRBJ2-7, the full variable domain is KAGVTQTPRYLIKTRGQQVTLSCSPISGHRSVSWYQQTPGQGLQFLFEYFSETQRNKGNFPGRFSGRQFSNSRSEMNVSTLELGDSALYLCASSLGVPAYEQYFGPGTRLTVT.

The V call is TRBV5-1, the J call TRBJ1-4; D unclear. Germline CDR1 SGHRS, CDR2 YFSETQ. Trimming removed 3 bases at V and 0 bases at J, with 6 bases between. The CDR3 covers 14 residues. The CDR3 reads CASSSQSTNEKLFF. The CDR3 nucleotides read TGCGCCAGCAGCTCACAGTCAACTAATGAAAAACTGTTTTTT.

The J gene is TRBJ2-4, the V gene TRBV5-6; 8 bases line up with TRBD2. Per the germline V gene, CDR1 is SGHDT and CDR2 is YYEEEE. This CDR3 spans 14 amino acids. J lost 5 bases, V lost 2 bases, and 3 bases had no gene match. The CDR3 is CASSLGTRENIQYF. For the CDR3, the DNA is TGTGCCAGCAGCTTAGGGACTAGGGAAAACATTCAGTACTTC.

The J gene is TRBJ1-2, the V gene TRBV19; D is uncertain. V lost 5 bases, J lost 4 bases, and 5 bases lay in between. The CDR3 is made up of 11 amino acids. The germline V gene encodes CDR1 LNHDA and CDR2 SQIVND (reference sequence). The CDR3 sequence: CASSPGYGYTF. In nucleotides, the CDR3 is TGTGCCAGTAGTCCAGGCTATGGCTACACCTTC.

The chain employs TRBV5-1 and TRBJ1-5; D possibly corresponds to TRBD1 (6 bases). Germline CDR1 is SGHRS and CDR2 is YFSETQ. CDR3 length: 15 residues. The V and J ends lost 0 bases and 0 bases respectively, with 7 bases between them. The CDR3 DNA follows: TGCGCCAGCAGCTTGGGGACAGTTAGCAATCAGCCCCAGCATTTT. Translated, it gives CASSLGTVSNQPQHF. The full variable domain, with the rest looked up from reference TRBV5-1 and TRBJ1-5, is KAGVTQTPRYLIKTRGQQVTLSCSPISGHRSVSWYQQTPGQGLQFLFEYFSETQRNKGNFPGRFSGRQFSNSRSEMNVSTLELGDSALYLCASSLGTVSNQPQHFGDGTRLSIL.

The gene calls are TRBV5-4 and TRBJ2-1; 8 positions agree with TRBD2. Germline CDR1 and CDR2: SGHNT and YYREEE (reference sequence). This CDR3 has 15 amino acids. The V segment lost 4 bases and the J segment 10 bases; nucleotides outside the gene matches: 13. CDR3 nucleotide sequence: TGTGCCAGCAGCACGTCGGGACCGGGGGGGCGGGAGCAGTTCTTC. Translated: CASSTSGPGGREQFF.

V usage is TRBV6-5 and J usage is TRBJ1-6; 8 nucleotides align to TRBD1. V was pared by 6 bases and J by 5 bases, with 6 bases of the junction left unmatched. The CDR3 spans 15 residues. The germline gives CDR1 MNHEY, CDR2 SVGAGI. The CDR3 is CASRQTDRDNSPLHF. The CDR3, as DNA: TGTGCCAGCAGACAAACGGACAGGGATAATTCACCCCTCCACTTT.

This chain links TRBV4-1 with TRBJ1-2; a possible D gene is TRBD1 (5 bases). The CDR3 has 14 residues. CDR1 and CDR2 (germline): MGHRA, YSYEKL. Trimming shortened V by 1 base and J by 5 bases, and 11 bases separated the two germline ends. CDR3 sequence (DNA): TGCGCCAGCAGCCAAGCCTTGGGGGGGTATGGCTACACCTTC. It is translated as CASSQALGGYGYTF.